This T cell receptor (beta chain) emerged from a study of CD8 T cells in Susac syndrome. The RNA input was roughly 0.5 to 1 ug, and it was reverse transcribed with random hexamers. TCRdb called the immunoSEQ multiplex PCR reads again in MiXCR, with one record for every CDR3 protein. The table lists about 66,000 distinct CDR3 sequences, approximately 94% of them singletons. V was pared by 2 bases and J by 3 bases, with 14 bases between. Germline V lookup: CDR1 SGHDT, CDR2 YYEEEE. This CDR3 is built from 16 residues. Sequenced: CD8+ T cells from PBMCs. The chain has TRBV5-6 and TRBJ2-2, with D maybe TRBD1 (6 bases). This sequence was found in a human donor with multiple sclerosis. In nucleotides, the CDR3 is TGTGCCAGCAGCTTCCGAGACAGGCCTTACACCGGGGAGCTGTTTTTT. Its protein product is CASSFRDRPYTGELFF.